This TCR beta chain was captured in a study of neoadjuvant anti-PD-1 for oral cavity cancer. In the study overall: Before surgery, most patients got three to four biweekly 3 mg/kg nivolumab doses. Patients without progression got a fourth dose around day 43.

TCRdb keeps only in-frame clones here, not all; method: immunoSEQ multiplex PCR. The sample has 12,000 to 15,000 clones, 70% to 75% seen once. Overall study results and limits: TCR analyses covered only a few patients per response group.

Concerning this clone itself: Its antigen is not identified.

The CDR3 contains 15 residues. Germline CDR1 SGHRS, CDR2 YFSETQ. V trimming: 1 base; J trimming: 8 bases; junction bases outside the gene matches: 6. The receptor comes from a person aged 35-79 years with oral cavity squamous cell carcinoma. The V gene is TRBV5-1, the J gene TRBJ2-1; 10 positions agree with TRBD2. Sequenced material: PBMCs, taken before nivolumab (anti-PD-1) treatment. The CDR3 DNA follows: TGCGCCAGCAGCTTGAGAGCGGGGGGGCAGGATGAGCAGTTCTTC. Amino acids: CASSLRAGGQDEQFF. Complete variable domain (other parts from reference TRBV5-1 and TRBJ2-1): KAGVTQTPRYLIKTRGQQVTLSCSPISGHRSVSWYQQTPGQGLQFLFEYFSETQRNKGNFPGRFSGRQFSNSRSEMNVSTLELGDSALYLCASSLRAGGQDEQFFGPGTRLTVL.